The 19 T cell receptor beta chains presented below share a single source sample, sequenced in a study of blood T cell repertoires in COVID-19 (dated by TCRdb to the early 2020s). Library generation was performed with the immunoSEQ multiplex PCR assay. TCRdb holds this immuneACCESS table with in-frame rearrangements only. Some clones are missing; in checked studies, unresolved V genes explain under half, and the rest has no known cause. This sample holds some 72,000 clones; 80% to 90% were observed only once. Together, the top ten hold 4% to 5.5% of the sample. The sample taken for sequencing was peripheral blood. The source of these receptors is a man in his forties or fifties with active COVID-19.

This chain joins TRBV25-1 and TRBJ2-2; TRBD2 matches at 8 bases. There are 14 residues in the CDR3. Unmatched junction bases numbered 1, after V lost 7 bases and J lost 0 bases. Per the germline V gene, CDR1 is MGHDK and CDR2 is SYGVNS. The CDR3 loop is CASISGTNTGELFF. DNA for the CDR3: TGTGCCAGCATTAGCGGGACGAACACCGGGGAGCTGTTTTTT.

CDR3 protein: CASSQDGLAGAGANVLTF. In nucleotides, the CDR3 is TGTGCCAGCAGCCAAGATGGGCTAGCGGGAGCTGGGGCCAACGTCCTGACTTTC. The chain carries TRBV4-2 and TRBJ2-6; 10 nucleotides line up with TRBD2. The germline gives CDR1 LGHNA, CDR2 YNFKEQ. The ends lost 0 bases at V and 2 bases at J; junction bases unmatched: 4. The CDR3 has 18 residues.

This chain uses TRBV4-2 with TRBJ1-1; 8 bases are a match to TRBD1. J lost 3 bases, V lost 4 bases, and 7 bases had no gene match. The germline gives CDR1 LGHNA, CDR2 YNFKEQ. The CDR3 contains 15 residues. CDR3 loop: CASSPGQGGDTEAFF. CDR3 nucleotide sequence: TGTGCCAGCAGCCCTGGACAGGGAGGGGACACTGAAGCTTTCTTT.

This clone was seen once. The chain is built from TRBV5-1 and TRBJ1-1; 7 bases agree with TRBD1. The CDR3 sequence is 15 residues long. CDR1 and CDR2 (germline): SGHRS, YFSETQ. V lost 1 base, J lost 3 bases, and 6 bases stayed unmatched. In DNA, the CDR3 is TGCGCCAGCAGCTTGAGAGGGGGCGGCCACACTGAAGCTTTCTTT. Its protein product is CASSLRGGGHTEAFF.

The chain employs TRBV11-3 and TRBJ2-1, with 10 bases that match TRBD1. This CDR3 has 15 residues. In germline, CDR1 is SGHNT, CDR2 YENEEA. Unmatched junction bases numbered 1, after V lost 1 base and J lost 4 bases. CDR3 protein: CASSLGQGAYNEQFF. The CDR3, as DNA: TGTGCCAGCAGCTTAGGACAGGGGGCGTACAATGAGCAGTTCTTC.

This sequence joins TRBV5-1 and TRBJ2-1; 15 positions match TRBD2. The V gene's germline CDR1 is SGHRS and CDR2 YFSETQ. After removal of 3 bases from V and 0 bases from J, the junction contained 7 bases not matched to a gene. The CDR3 consists of 19 residues. This chain's CDR3 is CASSSSGTSGGRSYNEQFF. The DNA of the CDR3 is TGCGCCAGCAGCTCATCCGGGACTAGCGGGGGGCGCTCCTACAATGAGCAGTTCTTC.

The gene calls are TRBV15 and TRBJ1-6, with 10 positions matching TRBD1. Germline V gene sequence: CDR1 LNHNV, CDR2 YYDKDF (reference sequence). V was clipped by 2 bases and J by 7 bases; unmatched bases: 8. The CDR3 is 17 amino acids. The CDR3 DNA follows: TGTGCCACCAGCAGACAAAACCGGGACAGGGGAAATTCACCCCTCCACTTT. This translates into CATSRQNRDRGNSPLHF.

In DNA, the CDR3 is TGTGCCGTAGGGGAGGATGCCGGGGAGCTGTTTTTT. This gives the protein CAVGEDAGELFF. The rearrangement joins TRBV28 to TRBJ2-2; D perhaps matches TRBD2 (6 bases). In germline, CDR1 is MDHEN, CDR2 SYDVKM. V lost 11 bases to trimming and J lost 6 bases, with 13 bases between them. CDR3 length: 12 amino acids.

This chain links TRBV27 with TRBJ2-7; 9 bases fit TRBD2. V was pared by 0 bases and J by 3 bases, with 3 bases of the junction left unmatched. Germline CDR1 is MNHEY and CDR2 is SMNVEV (reference sequence). This CDR3 is 15 amino acids long. The CDR3: CASSLSSSGIYEQYF. The CDR3 DNA reads as TGTGCCAGCAGTTTATCGTCTAGCGGGATCTACGAGCAGTACTTC.

The gene calls are TRBV10-3 and TRBJ2-7, with 7 positions matching TRBD2. V was pared by 6 bases and J by 4 bases, with 15 bases of the junction left unmatched. The CDR3 covers 16 residues. CDR1 ENHRY and CDR2 SYGVKD come from the germline V gene. The CDR3 region is CAISPKQGGTTYEQYF. The DNA for the CDR3 is TGTGCCATCAGCCCGAAGCAGGGAGGGACGACGTACGAGCAGTACTTC.

This clone was seen once. This sequence joins TRBV11-2 and TRBJ2-1; tentative D call: TRBD2 (6 bases). The CDR3 sequence is 15 residues long. The germline V gene has CDR1 SGHAT and CDR2 FQNNGV. V was shortened by 5 bases and J by 4 bases, with 15 bases between the two germline ends. The CDR3 region has the DNA TGTGCCAGCAGCGTCTCGGCGGGGCGATACAATGAGCAGTTCTTC. Protein sequence: CASSVSAGRYNEQFF.

This chain uses TRBV3-1 (or the pseudogene TRBV3-2) with TRBJ2-7; D is perhaps TRBD2 (5 bases). Germline loops: CDR1 LGHDT, CDR2 YNNKEL (reference sequence). This CDR3 region has 14 residues. Trimming removed 4 bases from V and 6 bases from J, with 16 bases in between. Written as DNA, the CDR3 is TGTGCCAGCAGCCGAAGCTTGATGGAGGCCGAGCAGTACTTC. Its protein product is CASSRSLMEAEQYF.

This clone appeared once. The chain joins TRBV7-2 to TRBJ1-1; possible D gene TRBD1, 6 bases. Germline CDR1 and CDR2: SGHTA and FQGNSA. This CDR3 has 16 residues. Trimming pared 3 bases from V and 6 bases from J, leaving 20 bases between. The CDR3 loop is CASSLQQGIVFAEAFF. The CDR3 coding sequence is TGTGCCAGCAGCTTGCAACAGGGTATAGTGTTCGCTGAAGCTTTCTTT.

The CDR3: CASQQYSTTGELFF. CDR3 sequence (DNA): TGTGCCAGCCAACAATACAGTACCACCGGGGAGCTGTTTTTT. V usage is TRBV28 and J usage is TRBJ2-2; no clear D gene. The germline V gene has CDR1 MDHEN and CDR2 SYDVKM. Between the trimmed V and J ends, which lost 8 bases and 4 bases, there was a span of 14 bases. This CDR3 is built from 14 residues.

The chain recombines TRBV5-1 with TRBJ1-6; D perhaps matches TRBD1 (6 bases). V lost 4 bases to trimming and J lost 7 bases, with 12 bases between them. Germline CDR1 reads SGHRS; CDR2 reads YFSETQ. CDR3 size: 14 residues. The CDR3 region is CASSPGTPNSPLHF. DNA for the CDR3: TGCGCCAGCAGCCCCGGGACACCGAATTCACCCCTCCACTTT.

This chain links TRBV12-3 or TRBV12-4 with TRBJ1-4; 7 bases line up with TRBD1. This CDR3 spans 13 amino acids. J gave up 7 bases and V 1 base, and 0 bases lay outside the gene matches. CDR3 DNA: TGTGCCAGCAGTTTAGGACAGGGTGAAAAACTGTTTTTT. This codes for CASSLGQGEKLFF.

The chain joins TRBV5-4 to TRBJ2-7; D is unresolved. Germline V gene sequence: CDR1 SGHNT, CDR2 YYREEE (reference sequence). Deletions cut 2 bases from V and 6 bases from J, with 12 bases between. There are 13 residues in the CDR3. CDR3 region: CASSLGLVGEQYF. CDR3 in DNA: TGTGCCAGCAGCTTAGGCCTAGTGGGCGAGCAGTACTTC.

This clone was seen only a few times. The genes are TRBV4-3 and TRBJ2-3; TRBD1 matches at 7 bases. This CDR3 is 19 amino acids long. The J segment lost 0 bases and the V segment lost 0 bases, leaving 12 bases of the junction unmatched. Germline V gives CDR1 LGHNA, CDR2 YSLEER. CDR3: CASSQDPPVTGYSTDTQYF. The CDR3 bases are TGCGCCAGCAGCCAAGATCCCCCCGTGACAGGGTATAGCACAGATACGCAGTATTTT.

This rearrangement joins TRBV18 to TRBJ1-5; D gene uncertain. The CDR3 is 14 amino acids. CDR1 KGHSH and CDR2 LQKENI come from the germline V gene. V was shortened by 3 bases and J by 3 bases, with 9 bases between the two germline ends. CDR3 DNA sequence: TGTGCCAGCTCACCGGCACAGTTCAATCAGCCCCAGCATTTT. This sequence encodes CASSPAQFNQPQHF.